This T cell receptor (beta chain) came from a study of low-dose radiotherapy and immunotherapy resistance in tumors. On the study more broadly: Patients were given intravenous nivolumab 240 mg every two weeks plus ipilimumab 1 mg/kg every six weeks.

This clonotype showed up many times. Priming of first-strand cDNA relied on TRAV- and TRBV-specific primers (covering alpha and beta chains). A constant-region primer paired with the V-primer adapter amplified TCRs over 20 PCR cycles. In TCRdb, the reads were re-called with MiXCR into one record per CDR3 protein. The sample shows 75,000 to 95,000 distinct CDR3 sequences, approximately 20% of them seen only once. V lost 1 base, J lost 3 bases, and 2 bases stayed unmatched. The CDR3 extends over 13 amino acids. CDR1 is SQVTM and CDR2 is ANQGSEA in the germline V gene. Noted time point: before trial treatment. Donors were administered nivolumab, ipilimumab, aspirin and low-dose cyclophosphamide, together with low-dose radiotherapy. Patients qualified if they had advanced solid tumors that lacked tumor-infiltrating lymphocytes.

The sequencing used PBMCs, collected before treatment. This TCR came from a male donor with prostate cancer. The chain recombines TRBV29-1 with TRBJ2-7; 8 nucleotides line up with TRBD2. The CDR3 sequence is CSVEGGTSYEQYF. The DNA for the CDR3 is TGCAGCGTTGAAGGGGGGACTAGCTACGAGCAGTACTTC.